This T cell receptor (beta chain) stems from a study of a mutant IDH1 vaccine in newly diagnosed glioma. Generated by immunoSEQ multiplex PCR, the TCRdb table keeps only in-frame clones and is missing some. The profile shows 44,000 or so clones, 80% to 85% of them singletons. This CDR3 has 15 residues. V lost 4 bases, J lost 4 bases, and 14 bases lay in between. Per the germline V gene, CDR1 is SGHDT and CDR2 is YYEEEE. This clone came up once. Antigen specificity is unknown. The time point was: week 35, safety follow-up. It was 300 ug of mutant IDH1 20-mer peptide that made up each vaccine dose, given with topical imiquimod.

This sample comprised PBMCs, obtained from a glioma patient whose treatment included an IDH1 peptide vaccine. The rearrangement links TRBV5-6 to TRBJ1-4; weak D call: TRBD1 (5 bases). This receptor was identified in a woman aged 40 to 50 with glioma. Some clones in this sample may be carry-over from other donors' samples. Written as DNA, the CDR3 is TGTGCCAGCAGCCGTATCCGGGACGGTAATGAAAAACTGTTTTTT. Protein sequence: CASSRIRDGNEKLFF.